This TCR beta chain comes out of a study of T cells in narcolepsy. About the research overall: Healthy controls were enrolled alongside patients with narcolepsy type 1 or type 2. Study results and limitations: Some memory CD4+ repertoires had no autoreactive clone sequences. Same-patient CSF and blood CD4+ T cell clonotypes included HCRT-specific and TRIB2-specific autoreactive ones.

Assay used: immunoSEQ multiplex PCR; TCRdb lists only in-frame clones, some missing. The sample holds about 34,000 clones, more than 75% seen once. Details on this clone: What it binds is not known.

Germline V gene data show CDR1 as SGHTS and CDR2 as YDEGEE. Between the trimmed V and J ends, which lost 0 bases and 10 bases, there was a span of 12 bases. The CDR3 runs to 13 residues. The sample consisted of CD45RA- memory CD4+ T cells from PBMCs. This receptor was taken from a human donor with narcolepsy. This chain joins TRBV5-8 and TRBJ2-3; D is unresolved. The CDR3 spells CASSLEAQGSQYF. In DNA, the CDR3 is TGTGCCAGCAGCTTGGAGGCACAAGGGTCGCAGTATTTT.